This TCR beta chain was profiled in a study of T cell responses to AZD1222 COVID-19 vaccine. Whole-study findings and limits: Across spike, vaccine-associated CD4 TCRs were found, dominant at 160-218 and 743-854. Repertoires were sampled only after the peak T cell response. Recipients of two AZD1222 doses showed rising Spike-specific TCR breadth and depth.

As regards this clone: Its matching antigen is unknown.

V gave up 3 bases and J gave up 5 bases; unmatched junction bases: 7. Germline assignment: CDR1 MNHEY and CDR2 SMNVEV (reference sequence). CDR3 length: 14 amino acids. The assay was immunoSEQ multiplex PCR, and TCRdb's table has in-frame clones only and misses some. The repertoire holds 140,000 to 150,000 clones, with about 92% as singletons. The chain is built from TRBV27 and TRBJ2-7; 7 bases fit TRBD1. The TCR originated in an adult who had recovered from COVID-19. Sequenced here: peripheral blood, sampled after recovery from COVID-19. The CDR3 sequence is CASSFRDSDNEQYF. The CDR3 DNA reads as TGTGCCAGCAGTTTCCGGGACAGCGACAACGAGCAGTACTTC.